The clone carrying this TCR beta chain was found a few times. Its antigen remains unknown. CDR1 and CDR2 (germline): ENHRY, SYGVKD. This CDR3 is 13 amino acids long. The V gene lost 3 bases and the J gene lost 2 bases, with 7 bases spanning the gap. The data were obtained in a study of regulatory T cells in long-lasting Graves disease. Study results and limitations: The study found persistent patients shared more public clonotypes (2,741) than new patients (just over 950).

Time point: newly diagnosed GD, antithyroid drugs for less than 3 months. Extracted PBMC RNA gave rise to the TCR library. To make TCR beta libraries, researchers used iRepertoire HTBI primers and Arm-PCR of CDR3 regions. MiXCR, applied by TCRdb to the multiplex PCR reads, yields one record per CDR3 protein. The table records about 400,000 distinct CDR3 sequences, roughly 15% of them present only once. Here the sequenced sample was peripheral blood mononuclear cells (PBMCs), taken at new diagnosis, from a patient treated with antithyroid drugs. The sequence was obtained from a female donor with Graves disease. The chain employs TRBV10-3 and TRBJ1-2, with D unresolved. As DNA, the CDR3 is TGTGCCATCAGTGACGAGGACAACTATGGCTACACCTTC. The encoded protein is CAISDEDNYGYTF.